This is a list of T cell receptor beta chains from one sample in a study of cytomegalovirus exposure and HLA in healthy donors. The assay was immunoSEQ multiplex PCR, and TCRdb's table has in-frame clones only and misses some. The table shows approximately 59,000 clones, with 60% to 70% occurring only once. Sequencing input: PBMCs. The receptors here all came from a man aged 40-55 years in good health and CMV-seropositive. Both conserved end residues are part of each CDR3. Fields, in order: clone size, D gene, J gene, V gene, CDR3 protein, CDR3 DNA. D genes are given only for firm matches. The size entry is marked missing in some rows and otherwise reads once, few, many or a size class.

clone size: once
D gene: TRBD2
J gene: TRBJ2-7
V gene: TRBV18
CDR3 protein: CASSSGLAGFSYEQYF
CDR3 DNA: TGTGCCAGCTCATCAGGACTAGCGGGGTTCTCCTACGAGCAGTACTTC

clone size: -
D gene: -
J gene: TRBJ1-4
V gene: TRBV9
CDR3 protein: CASSVAGGFNEKLFF
CDR3 DNA: TGTGCCAGCAGCGTAGCAGGAGGGTTCAATGAAAAACTGTTTTTT

clone size: -
D gene: TRBD1
J gene: TRBJ2-2
V gene: TRBV30
CDR3 protein: CAWSVGTGGYTGELFF
CDR3 DNA: TGTGCCTGGAGTGTAGGGACAGGGGGTTACACCGGGGAGCTGTTTTTT

clone size: once
D gene: -
J gene: TRBJ1-1
V gene: TRBV12-5
CDR3 protein: CASGLPSKPGAFF
CDR3 DNA: TGTGCTAGTGGTTTGCCTAGTAAGCCCGGGGCTTTCTTT

clone size: -
D gene: -
J gene: TRBJ1-5
V gene: TRBV6-1
CDR3 protein: CASSESGVGNQPQHF
CDR3 DNA: TGTGCCAGCAGTGAATCCGGGGTGGGCAATCAGCCCCAGCATTTT

clone size: few
D gene: TRBD2
J gene: TRBJ2-2
V gene: TRBV4-3
CDR3 protein: CASSREELAGGTGELFF
CDR3 DNA: TGCGCCAGCAGCAGAGAGGAGCTAGCGGGGGGCACCGGGGAGCTGTTTTTT

clone size: few
D gene: TRBD1
J gene: TRBJ2-5
V gene: TRBV5-4
CDR3 protein: CASSGRTGSETQYF
CDR3 DNA: TGTGCCAGCAGCGGCCGGACAGGGTCGGAGACCCAGTACTTC

clone size: -
D gene: -
J gene: TRBJ2-1
V gene: TRBV6-1
CDR3 protein: CASSVGLGGNEQFF
CDR3 DNA: TGTGCCAGCAGTGTAGGACTAGGGGGTAATGAGCAGTTCTTC

clone size: few
D gene: -
J gene: TRBJ1-2
V gene: TRBV6-6
CDR3 protein: CASRPGGVGGYTF
CDR3 DNA: TGTGCCAGCAGGCCGGGGGGCGTCGGTGGCTACACCTTC

clone size: -
D gene: TRBD1
J gene: TRBJ2-5
V gene: TRBV6-5
CDR3 protein: CASSYSPSGTGSAQYF
CDR3 DNA: TGTGCCAGCAGTTACTCACCCTCCGGGACAGGATCGGCCCAGTACTTC

clone size: once
D gene: -
J gene: TRBJ1-1
V gene: TRBV7-6
CDR3 protein: CASSATGTDSLKAFF
CDR3 DNA: TGTGCCAGCAGCGCTACAGGGACCGACTCCCTGAAAGCTTTCTTT

clone size: once
D gene: -
J gene: TRBJ2-7
V gene: TRBV5-1
CDR3 protein: CASSLAPGLYEQYF
CDR3 DNA: TGCGCCAGCAGCTTGGCCCCAGGGTTGTACGAGCAGTACTTC

clone size: -
D gene: TRBD1
J gene: TRBJ1-4
V gene: TRBV7-9
CDR3 protein: CASSFGTATNEKLFF
CDR3 DNA: TGTGCCAGCAGCTTTGGGACAGCAACTAATGAAAAACTGTTTTTT

clone size: -
D gene: -
J gene: TRBJ2-1
V gene: TRBV6-6
CDR3 protein: CASRFRGAGDWNEQFF
CDR3 DNA: TGTGCCAGCAGATTCAGGGGCGCGGGGGATTGGAATGAGCAGTTCTTC

clone size: -
D gene: -
J gene: TRBJ1-6
V gene: TRBV4-1
CDR3 protein: CASSQVSGVVAMGSPLHF
CDR3 DNA: TGCGCCAGCAGCCAAGTTTCAGGGGTGGTGGCTATGGGATCACCCCTCCACTTT

clone size: -
D gene: TRBD2
J gene: TRBJ2-5
V gene: TRBV28
CDR3 protein: CASSWGGGQETQYF
CDR3 DNA: TGTGCCAGCAGTTGGGGCGGGGGCCAAGAGACCCAGTACTTC

clone size: -
D gene: -
J gene: TRBJ1-5
V gene: TRBV19
CDR3 protein: CASIKDGGNQPQHF
CDR3 DNA: TGTGCCAGTATAAAGGACGGGGGCAATCAGCCCCAGCATTTT

clone size: few
D gene: TRBD1
J gene: TRBJ1-2
V gene: TRBV7-9
CDR3 protein: CASSLTGQMGGYTF
CDR3 DNA: TGTGCCAGCAGCTTAACGGGACAGATGGGCGGCTACACCTTC

clone size: once
D gene: -
J gene: TRBJ1-1
V gene: TRBV18
CDR3 protein: CASSPGQTSTEAFF
CDR3 DNA: TGTGCCAGCTCACCCGGACAGACAAGCACTGAAGCTTTCTTT

clone size: few
D gene: -
J gene: TRBJ2-7
V gene: TRBV12-5
CDR3 protein: CASGLVNYEQYF
CDR3 DNA: TGTGCTAGTGGTTTGGTCAACTACGAGCAGTACTTC